These 13 T cell receptor beta chains came from one sample sequenced in a study of blood T cells in healthy people across ages. A sample-barcoded 5' primer and a J-beta primer mix were used in a second PCR of about 6 to 11 cycles. TCRdb reprocessed the 5' RACE reads with MiXCR, giving one entry per CDR3 protein. Of about 1.8 million distinct CDR3 sequences in the sample, 49% were seen once. The sequenced sample consisted of blood. Receptor source: a woman aged 40 to 50 in good health.

This clonotype was seen a few times. This CDR3 is CASSYGGTSGANVLTF. The DNA for the CDR3 is TGCGCCAGCTCATACGGGGGCACCTCTGGGGCCAACGTCCTGACTTTC. V is TRBV5-1 and J is TRBJ2-6; the D call may be TRBD1 or TRBD2 (6 bases each). In germline, CDR1 is SGHRS, CDR2 YFSETQ. The CDR3 runs 16 residues. The V gene lost 7 bases and the J gene lost 0 bases, with 14 bases spanning the gap.

There are a few counts of this clonotype. V gene TRBV7-2 combines with J gene TRBJ2-7, with D perhaps matching TRBD1 (6 bases). Trimming took 8 bases from V and 3 from J, leaving 14 bases between them. Per the germline V gene, CDR1 is SGHTA and CDR2 is FQGNSA. The length of the CDR3 is 13 residues. The CDR3, as DNA: TGTGCCAGCGCATCCGGACAGAACTACGAGCAGTACTTC. Protein sequence: CASASGQNYEQYF.

The rearrangement joins TRBV27 to TRBJ2-1; 13 positions agree with TRBD2. The CDR3 runs 17 residues. CDR1 is MNHEY, CDR2 SMNVEV, per germline (reference sequence). J lost 3 bases, V lost 5 bases, and 7 bases had no gene match. The CDR3, as DNA: TGTGCCAGCAGTCCGCGGACTAGCGGGGGACTCTACAATGAGCAGTTCTTC. Amino acid sequence: CASSPRTSGGLYNEQFF.

This chain connects TRBV4-3 to TRBJ2-2; TRBD1 agrees at 7 bases. There are 15 residues in the CDR3. Looked up from germline, CDR1 is LGHNA and CDR2 is YSLEER. J was trimmed by 9 bases and V by 0 bases; bases with no gene match: 7. In DNA, the CDR3 is TGCGCCAGCAGCCAAGATTCACAGGGGAAGCGGGAGCTGTTTTTT. As protein: CASSQDSQGKRELFF.

V and J are TRBV18 and TRBJ1-2; D is unresolved. V was pared by 3 bases and J by 5 bases, with 16 bases between. The CDR3 sequence is 15 residues long. The germline CDR1 and CDR2 sequences are KGHSH and LQKENI. CDR3 DNA: TGTGCCAGCTCACCCACCGGTGTCAGGAGGTATGGCTACACCTTC. Its protein product is CASSPTGVRRYGYTF. Complete variable domain (other parts from reference TRBV18 and TRBJ1-2): NAGVMQNPRHLVRRRGQEARLRCSPMKGHSHVYWYRQLPEEGLKFMVYLQKENIIDESGMPKERFSAEFPKEGPSILRIQQVVRGDSAAYFCASSPTGVRRYGYTFGSGTRLTVV.

V gene TRBV6-2 or TRBV6-3 combines with J gene TRBJ2-3; no clear D gene. CDR1 is MNHEY and CDR2 is SVGEGT in the germline V gene. V lost 7 bases, J lost 2 bases, and 7 bases lay in between. This CDR3 region has 12 residues. Here the CDR3 reads CASKRPTDTQYF. CDR3 DNA sequence: TGTGCCAGCAAAAGACCCACAGATACGCAGTATTTT.

This clonotype was seen only once. The chain is built from TRBV14 and TRBJ2-5, with 10 positions matching TRBD1. Gene TRBJ2-7 matches the end of the DNA better, so the J call may be wrong. CDR3 size: 17 residues. Germline V gives CDR1 SGHDN, CDR2 FVKESK. CDR3 sequence reads: CASSQFVRTGGFVEQYF. The CDR3, as DNA: TGTGCCAGCAGCCAATTTGTCAGGACAGGGGGTTTTGTCGAGCAGTACTTC.

This chain uses TRBV29-1 with TRBJ2-1; D is uncertain. Deletions cut 5 bases from V and 12 bases from J, with 14 bases between. This CDR3 is 11 amino acids long. Germline lookup yields CDR1 SQVTM and CDR2 ANQGSEA. The chain's CDR3 is CSVTNGERQFF. In DNA, the CDR3 is TGCAGCGTTACGAATGGGGAACGGCAGTTCTTC.

A note on this clonotype: A read error may produce the germline difference seen at one junction end. The chain joins TRBV7-7 to TRBJ2-5; TRBD1 agrees at 7 bases. The CDR3 has 13 amino acids. Germline CDR1 is SSHAT and CDR2 is FNYEAQ (reference sequence). CDR3 region: CASSYGTVETQYF. CDR3 nucleotides: TGTGCTAGCAGCTATGGGACAGTTGAGACCCAGTACTTC. Looking up the rest from reference TRBV7-7 and TRBJ2-5 gives the full variable domain: GAGVSQSPRYKVTKRGQDVTLRCDPISSHATLYWYQQALGQGPEFLTYFNYEAQPDKSGLPSDRFSAERPEGSISTLTIQRTEQRDSAMYRCASSYGTVETQYFGPGTRLLVL.

This chain joins TRBV24-1 and TRBJ2-1; 8 bases line up with TRBD2. Losses at the gene ends were 1 base for V and 5 bases for J; bases not matched to a gene: 12. Germline assignment: CDR1 KGHDR and CDR2 SFDVKD. The CDR3 is 18 amino acids. The CDR3 sequence: CATSDLSASGGWNNEQFF. The CDR3 DNA sequence: TGTGCCACCAGTGATTTATCAGCCAGCGGGGGTTGGAACAATGAGCAGTTCTTC.

The chain recombines TRBV3-1 with TRBJ2-4; 9 nucleotides agree with TRBD2. Trimming took 4 bases from V and 1 from J; bases not matched to a gene: 14. The CDR3 runs to 19 residues. Germline CDR1 LGHDT, CDR2 YNNKEL (reference sequence). For the CDR3, the DNA is TGTGCCAGCAGCCCCGCGGGGCGGGGGGGCTTGTCCGCCAAAAACATTCAGTACTTC. As protein: CASSPAGRGGLSAKNIQYF.

As for this clonotype: A read error may account for a junction end that differs from germline. The V and J genes are TRBV3-1 and TRBJ2-3; D possibly uses TRBD1 or TRBD2 (5 bases each). The CDR3 length is 17 residues. The germline V gene has CDR1 LGHDT and CDR2 YNNKEL (reference sequence). The CDR3 coding sequence is TGTGCCAGCAGCCAAGATGAGTTGGGGACCTACACAGATACGCGGTATTTT. It encodes CASSQDELGTYTDTRYF.

V usage is TRBV11-2 and J usage is TRBJ2-5; 10 bases are shared with TRBD1. The J call is in doubt because the DNA end fits TRBJ2-7 better. The CDR3 sequence is 14 residues long. Germline V lookup: CDR1 SGHAT, CDR2 FQNNGV. The CDR3: CASSLDRGLHEQYF. The DNA of the CDR3 is TGTGCCAGCAGCCTCGACAGGGGGCTCCACGAGCAGTACTTC.